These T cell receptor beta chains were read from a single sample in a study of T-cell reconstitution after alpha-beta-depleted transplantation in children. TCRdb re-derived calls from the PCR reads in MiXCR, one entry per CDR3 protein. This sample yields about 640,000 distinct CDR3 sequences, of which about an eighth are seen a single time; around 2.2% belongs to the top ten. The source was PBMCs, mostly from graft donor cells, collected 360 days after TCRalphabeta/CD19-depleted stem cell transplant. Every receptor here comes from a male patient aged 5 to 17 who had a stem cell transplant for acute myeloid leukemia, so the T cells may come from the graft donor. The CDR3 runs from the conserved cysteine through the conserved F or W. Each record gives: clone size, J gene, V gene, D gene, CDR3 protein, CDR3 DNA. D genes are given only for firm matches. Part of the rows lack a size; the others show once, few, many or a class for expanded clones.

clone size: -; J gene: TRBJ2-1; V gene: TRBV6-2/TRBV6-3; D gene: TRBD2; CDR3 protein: CASTPATSTSGRSSGNEQFF; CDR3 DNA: TGTGCCAGCACCCCCGCAACCTCTACTAGCGGGAGATCGTCTGGGAATGAGCAGTTCTTC
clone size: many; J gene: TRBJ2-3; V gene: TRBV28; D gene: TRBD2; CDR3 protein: CAHFSGLAGTDTQYF; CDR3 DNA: TGTGCGCATTTTTCTGGACTAGCGGGCACAGATACGCAGTATTTT
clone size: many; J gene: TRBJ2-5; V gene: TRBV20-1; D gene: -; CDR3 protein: CSARVQNQETQYF; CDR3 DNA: TGCAGTGCTAGGGTACAGAACCAAGAGACCCAGTACTTC
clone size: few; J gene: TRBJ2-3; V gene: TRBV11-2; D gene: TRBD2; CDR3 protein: CASSPRTSGRISTDTQYF; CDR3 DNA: TGTGCCAGCAGTCCTCGGACTAGCGGGAGGATTAGCACAGATACGCAGTATTTT
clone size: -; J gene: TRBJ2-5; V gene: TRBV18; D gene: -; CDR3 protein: CASSPREIVQETQYF; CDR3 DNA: TGTGCCAGCTCACCACGGGAGATCGTCCAAGAGACCCAGTACTTC
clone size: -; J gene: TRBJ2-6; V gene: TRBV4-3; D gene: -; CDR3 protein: CASSHGPLIGANVLTF; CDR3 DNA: TGCGCCAGCAGCCACGGACCGCTTATCGGGGCCAACGTCCTGACTTTC
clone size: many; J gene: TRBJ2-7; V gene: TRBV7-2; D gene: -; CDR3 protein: CASSLALAAYEQYF; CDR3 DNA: TGTGCCAGCAGCTTAGCGCTCGCCGCCTACGAGCAGTACTTC
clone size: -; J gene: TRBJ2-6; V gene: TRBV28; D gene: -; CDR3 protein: CASLRVGLYGANVLTF; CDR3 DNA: TGTGCCAGCCTCCGTGTGGGGTTGTATGGGGCCAACGTCCTGACTTTC
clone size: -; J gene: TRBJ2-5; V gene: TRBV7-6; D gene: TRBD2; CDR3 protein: CAGSGGGRPQYF; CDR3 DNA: TGTGCCGGGTCGGGAGGGGGGAGACCCCAGTACTTC
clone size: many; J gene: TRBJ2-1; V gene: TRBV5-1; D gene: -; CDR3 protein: CASSLGTYSQDEQFF; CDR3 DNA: TGCGCCAGCAGCTTGGGGACTTATAGTCAGGATGAGCAGTTCTTC
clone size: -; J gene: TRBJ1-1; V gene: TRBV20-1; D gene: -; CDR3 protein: CSAQTGNTEAFF; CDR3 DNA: TGCAGTGCTCAGACGGGGAACACTGAAGCTTTCTTT
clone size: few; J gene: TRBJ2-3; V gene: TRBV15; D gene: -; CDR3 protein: CATSREAATTDTQYF; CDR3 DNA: TGTGCCACCAGCAGAGAGGCCGCGACCACAGATACGCAGTATTTT
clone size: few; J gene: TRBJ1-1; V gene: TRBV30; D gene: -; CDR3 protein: CASNRVLVNTEAFF; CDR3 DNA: TGTGCCTCGAACAGGGTTCTGGTGAACACTGAAGCTTTCTTT
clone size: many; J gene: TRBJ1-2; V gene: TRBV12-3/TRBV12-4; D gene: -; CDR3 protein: CASRTGLNYGYTF; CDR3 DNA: TGTGCCAGCAGAACAGGACTCAACTATGGCTACACCTTC
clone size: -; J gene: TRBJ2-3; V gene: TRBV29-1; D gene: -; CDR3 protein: CSVGASTDTQYF; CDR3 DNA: TGCAGCGTTGGTGCAAGTACAGATACGCAGTATTTT
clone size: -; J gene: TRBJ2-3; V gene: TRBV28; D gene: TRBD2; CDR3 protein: CASSSTDRGLAEHTDTQYF; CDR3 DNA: TGTGCCAGCAGTTCCACTGACAGGGGACTAGCGGAGCACACAGATACGCAGTATTTT
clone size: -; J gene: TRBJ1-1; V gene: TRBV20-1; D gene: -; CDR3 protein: CSARDQLDWGGDSPTEAFF; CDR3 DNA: TGCAGTGCTAGAGATCAATTGGATTGGGGGGGAGATAGCCCCACTGAAGCTTTCTTT
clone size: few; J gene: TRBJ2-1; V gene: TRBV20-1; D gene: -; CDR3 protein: CSARVLPRSSYNEQFF; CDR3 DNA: TGCAGTGCTAGGGTCCTACCTAGGAGCTCCTACAATGAGCAGTTCTTC
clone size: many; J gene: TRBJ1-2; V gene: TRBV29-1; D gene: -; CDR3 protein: CSVEVSRFGYTF; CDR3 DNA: TGCAGCGTTGAAGTATCCCGCTTCGGCTACACCTTC
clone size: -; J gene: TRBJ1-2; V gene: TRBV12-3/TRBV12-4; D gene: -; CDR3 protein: CASSSRAGDNYGYTF; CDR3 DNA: TGTGCCAGCAGTTCCCGCGCAGGGGACAACTATGGCTACACCTTC
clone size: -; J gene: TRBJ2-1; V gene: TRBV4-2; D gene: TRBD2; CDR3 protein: CASSPIVSGTSGRSEQFF; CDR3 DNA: TGTGCCAGCAGCCCCATAGTAAGTGGGACTAGCGGGAGGAGTGAGCAGTTCTTC
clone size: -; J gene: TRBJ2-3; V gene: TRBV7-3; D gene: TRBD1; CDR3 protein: CASSLYPITGGAGDTQYF; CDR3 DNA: TGTGCCAGCAGCTTATATCCCATTACAGGGGGCGCAGGAGATACGCAGTATTTT
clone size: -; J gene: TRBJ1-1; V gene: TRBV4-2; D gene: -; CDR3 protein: CASSTLGEANQAFF; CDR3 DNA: TGTGCCAGCAGCACCTTGGGAGAGGCCAACCAAGCTTTCTTT
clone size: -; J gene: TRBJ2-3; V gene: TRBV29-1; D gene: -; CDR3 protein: CSVERSLLTDTQYF; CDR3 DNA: TGCAGCGTTGAGAGGTCGCTCCTCACAGATACGCAGTATTTT
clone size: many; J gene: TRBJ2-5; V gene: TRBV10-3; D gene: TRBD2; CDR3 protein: CAISGLAGGETQYF; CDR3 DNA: TGTGCCATCAGTGGGCTAGCGGGAGGAGAGACCCAGTACTTC
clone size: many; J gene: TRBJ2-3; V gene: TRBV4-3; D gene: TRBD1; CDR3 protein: CASSQAFKGARDTQYF; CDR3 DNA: TGCGCCAGCAGCCAAGCTTTTAAGGGGGCCCGTGATACGCAGTATTTT
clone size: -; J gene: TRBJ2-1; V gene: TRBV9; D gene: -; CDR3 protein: CASSFGRSLHYEQFF; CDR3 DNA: TGTGCCAGCAGCTTCGGACGGAGCTTACACTATGAGCAGTTCTTC
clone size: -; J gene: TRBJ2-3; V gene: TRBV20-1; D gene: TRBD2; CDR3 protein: CSASATPTSGRPDTQYF; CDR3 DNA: TGCAGTGCTAGTGCGACCCCCACTAGCGGGCGGCCAGATACGCAGTATTTT
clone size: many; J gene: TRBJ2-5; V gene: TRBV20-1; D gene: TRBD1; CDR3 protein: CSAPGTGLETQYF; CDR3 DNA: TGCAGTGCTCCCGGGACAGGGCTAGAGACCCAGTACTTC
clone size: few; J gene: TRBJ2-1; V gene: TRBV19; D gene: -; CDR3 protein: CASSIGTSSYNEQFF; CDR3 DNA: TGTGCCAGTAGTATCGGAACTAGCTCCTACAATGAGCAGTTCTTC
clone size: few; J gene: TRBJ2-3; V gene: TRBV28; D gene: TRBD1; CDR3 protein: CASSGTGRISTDTQYF; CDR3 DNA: TGTGCCAGCAGTGGGACAGGACGGATTAGCACAGATACGCAGTATTTT
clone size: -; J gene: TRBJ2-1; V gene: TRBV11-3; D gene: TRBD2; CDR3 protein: CASSLALAGIDEQFF; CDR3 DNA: TGTGCCAGCAGCTTGGCCCTAGCGGGGATCGATGAGCAGTTCTTC
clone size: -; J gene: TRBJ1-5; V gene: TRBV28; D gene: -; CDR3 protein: CASSRVSQGSNQPQHF; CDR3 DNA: TGTGCCAGCAGTCGGGTTTCCCAGGGTAGCAATCAGCCCCAGCATTTT
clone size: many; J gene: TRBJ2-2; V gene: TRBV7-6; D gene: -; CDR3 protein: CASSRAISTGELFF; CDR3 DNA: TGTGCCAGCAGCCGGGCCATATCCACCGGGGAGCTGTTTTTT
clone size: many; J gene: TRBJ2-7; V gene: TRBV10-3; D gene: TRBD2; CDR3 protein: CAISVLAGVGEQYF; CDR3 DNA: TGTGCCATCAGTGTGTTAGCGGGAGTGGGTGAGCAGTACTTC
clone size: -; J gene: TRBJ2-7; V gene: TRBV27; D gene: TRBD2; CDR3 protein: CASSFLLAGAYEQYF; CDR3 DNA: TGTGCCAGCAGTTTCCTACTAGCGGGAGCCTACGAGCAGTACTTC
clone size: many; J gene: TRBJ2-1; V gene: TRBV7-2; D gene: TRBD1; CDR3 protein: CASTRDRTFSEQFF; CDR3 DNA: TGTGCCAGCACAAGGGACAGGACGTTTTCAGAGCAGTTCTTC
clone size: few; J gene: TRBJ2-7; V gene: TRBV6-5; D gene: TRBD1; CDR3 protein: CASSYSETGFYEQYF; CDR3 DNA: TGTGCCAGCAGTTACTCGGAGACAGGGTTTTACGAGCAGTACTTC
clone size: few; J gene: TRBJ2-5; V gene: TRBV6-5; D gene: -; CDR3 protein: CASSYLGAETQYF; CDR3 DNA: TGTGCCAGCAGTTACTTGGGAGCGGAGACCCAGTACTTC
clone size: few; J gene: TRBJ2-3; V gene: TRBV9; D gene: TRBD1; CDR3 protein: CASSEDRGIPDTQYF; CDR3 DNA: TGTGCCAGCAGCGAGGACAGGGGGATTCCAGATACGCAGTATTTT
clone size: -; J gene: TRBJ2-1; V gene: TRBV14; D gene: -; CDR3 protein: CASSRHSGLSSYNEQFF; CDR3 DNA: TGTGCCAGCAGCCGGCACTCGGGCCTGAGCTCCTACAATGAGCAGTTCTTC
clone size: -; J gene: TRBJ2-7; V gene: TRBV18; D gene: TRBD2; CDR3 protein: CASSPTGGVKSYEQYF; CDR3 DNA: TGTGCCAGCTCACCCACGGGAGGGGTGAAGTCCTACGAGCAGTACTTC
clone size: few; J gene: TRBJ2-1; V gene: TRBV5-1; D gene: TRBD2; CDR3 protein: CASSSNGLLAGDEQFF; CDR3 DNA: TGCGCCAGCAGCTCGAATGGTTTACTAGCGGGAGATGAGCAGTTCTTC
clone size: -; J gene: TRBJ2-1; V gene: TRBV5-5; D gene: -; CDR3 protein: CASSPWTTIGNEQFF; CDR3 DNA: TGTGCCAGCAGCCCGTGGACCACGATAGGGAATGAGCAGTTCTTC
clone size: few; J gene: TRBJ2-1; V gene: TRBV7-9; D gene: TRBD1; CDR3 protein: CASYLAGTGANEQFF; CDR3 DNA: TGTGCCAGCTATCTAGCCGGGACAGGGGCCAATGAGCAGTTCTTC
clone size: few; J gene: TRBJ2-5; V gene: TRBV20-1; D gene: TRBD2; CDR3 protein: CSASSPGLAGQETQYF; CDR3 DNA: TGCAGTGCTTCCTCTCCGGGACTAGCGGGCCAAGAGACCCAGTACTTC
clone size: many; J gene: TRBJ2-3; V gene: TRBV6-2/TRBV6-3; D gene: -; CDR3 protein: CASSYVPSTDTQYF; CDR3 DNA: TGTGCCAGCAGTTACGTCCCTAGCACAGATACGCAGTATTTT
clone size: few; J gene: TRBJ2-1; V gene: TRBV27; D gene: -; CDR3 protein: CASSLFALIQEQFF; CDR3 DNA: TGTGCCAGCAGTTTATTCGCCCTGATTCAGGAGCAGTTCTTC
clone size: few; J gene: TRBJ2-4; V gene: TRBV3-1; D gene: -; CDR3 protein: CASSRTSQNIQYF; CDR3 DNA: TGTGCCAGCAGCCGCACGTCCCAAAACATTCAGTACTTC
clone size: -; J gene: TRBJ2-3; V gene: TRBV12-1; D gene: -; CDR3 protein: CASSITSPSGASTDTQYF; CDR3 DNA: TGTGCCAGCAGCATCACCTCACCCTCCGGGGCAAGCACAGATACGCAGTATTTT
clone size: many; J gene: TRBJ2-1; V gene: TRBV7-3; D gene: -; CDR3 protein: CASSSVGFSRDEQFF; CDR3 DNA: TGTGCCAGCAGTTCAGTAGGGTTCTCAAGGGATGAGCAGTTCTTC
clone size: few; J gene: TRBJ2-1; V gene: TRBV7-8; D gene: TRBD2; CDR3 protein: CASSFGTSGHEQFF; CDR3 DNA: TGTGCCAGCAGCTTCGGGACTAGCGGGCATGAGCAGTTCTTC
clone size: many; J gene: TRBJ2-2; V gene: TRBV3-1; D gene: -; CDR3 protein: CASSQSVFGQANTGELFF; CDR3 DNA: TGTGCCAGCAGCCAGTCTGTTTTCGGGCAGGCGAACACCGGGGAGCTGTTTTTT
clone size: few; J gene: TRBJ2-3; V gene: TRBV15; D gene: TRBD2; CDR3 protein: CATSRDLAGGTDTQYF; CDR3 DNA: TGTGCCACCAGCAGAGATCTAGCGGGGGGCACAGATACGCAGTATTTT
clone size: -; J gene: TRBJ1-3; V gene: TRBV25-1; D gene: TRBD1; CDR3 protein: CASSTTGDEGNTIYF; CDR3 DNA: TGTGCCAGCAGTACGACAGGGGATGAGGGCAACACCATATATTTT
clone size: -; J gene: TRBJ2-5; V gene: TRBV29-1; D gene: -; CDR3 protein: CSVEGWEAGETQYF; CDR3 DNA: TGCAGCGTTGAGGGGTGGGAGGCAGGGGAGACCCAGTACTTC
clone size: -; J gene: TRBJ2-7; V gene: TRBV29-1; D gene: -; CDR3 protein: CSVRRGTYYEQYF; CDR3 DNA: TGCAGCGTCAGACGGGGGACGTACTACGAGCAGTACTTC